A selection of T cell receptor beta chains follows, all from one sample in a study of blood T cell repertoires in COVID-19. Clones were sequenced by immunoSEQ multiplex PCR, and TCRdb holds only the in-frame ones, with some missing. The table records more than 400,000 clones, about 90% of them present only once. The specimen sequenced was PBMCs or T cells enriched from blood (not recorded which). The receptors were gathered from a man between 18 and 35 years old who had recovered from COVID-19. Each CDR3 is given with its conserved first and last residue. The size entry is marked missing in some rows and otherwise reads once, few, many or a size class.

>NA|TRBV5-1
CASSLTTGRYGYTF
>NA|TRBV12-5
CASGLVLRKENTGELFF
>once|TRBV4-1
CASSQEGTKVSPLHF
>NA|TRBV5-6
CASSRLAGGIRKTQYF
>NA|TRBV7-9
CASSRGGWYGYTF
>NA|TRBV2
CASRRTGTGNTIYF
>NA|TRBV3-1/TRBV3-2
CASSQGGQNTEAFF
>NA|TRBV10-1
CASSSDTGNTIYF
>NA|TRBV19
CASSIQGIWAMDSPLHF
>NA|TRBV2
CASSVQRNIQYF
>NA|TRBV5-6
CASSYRPRGGSSYEQYF
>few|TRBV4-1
CASSRLSNTEAFF
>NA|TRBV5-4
CASSLGHLYGYTF
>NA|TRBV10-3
CAISESGETGNTEAFF
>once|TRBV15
CATSKDRGGEQFF
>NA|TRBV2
CASSWDKGIQPQHF
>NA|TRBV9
CASSVDSNTEAFF
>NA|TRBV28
CASSFSSYEQYF
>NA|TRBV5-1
CASSLGHGGNTEAFF
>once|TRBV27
CASGLDAYNEQFF
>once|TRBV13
CASSSTGTVSGEQFF
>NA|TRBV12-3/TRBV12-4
CASGTGLGRGQFF
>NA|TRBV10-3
CAISTGDTGELFF
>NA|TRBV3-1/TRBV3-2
CASSQDWGGRSYGYTF
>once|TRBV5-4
CASSLGLAPDTQYF
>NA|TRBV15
CATSRTGGTDGYTF
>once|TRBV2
CASSEGAGGIDTQYF
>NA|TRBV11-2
CASSLGLTVNTEAFF
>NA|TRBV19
CASSINRGTVGQPQHF
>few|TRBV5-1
CASSLATGSDSPLHF
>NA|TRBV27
CASSLHEGVKAFF
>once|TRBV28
CATLPRGSNQPQHF
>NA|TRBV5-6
CASSLQGASWEPQHF
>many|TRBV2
CASSEGQGAKGELFF
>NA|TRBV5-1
CASSTGQGGETQYF
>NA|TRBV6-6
CASRRATGPLAKNIQYF
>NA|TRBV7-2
CASSLFFLAGGSSTDTQYF
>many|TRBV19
CASSRQQGTQPQHF
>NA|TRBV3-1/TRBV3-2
CASSQELGNMPQHF